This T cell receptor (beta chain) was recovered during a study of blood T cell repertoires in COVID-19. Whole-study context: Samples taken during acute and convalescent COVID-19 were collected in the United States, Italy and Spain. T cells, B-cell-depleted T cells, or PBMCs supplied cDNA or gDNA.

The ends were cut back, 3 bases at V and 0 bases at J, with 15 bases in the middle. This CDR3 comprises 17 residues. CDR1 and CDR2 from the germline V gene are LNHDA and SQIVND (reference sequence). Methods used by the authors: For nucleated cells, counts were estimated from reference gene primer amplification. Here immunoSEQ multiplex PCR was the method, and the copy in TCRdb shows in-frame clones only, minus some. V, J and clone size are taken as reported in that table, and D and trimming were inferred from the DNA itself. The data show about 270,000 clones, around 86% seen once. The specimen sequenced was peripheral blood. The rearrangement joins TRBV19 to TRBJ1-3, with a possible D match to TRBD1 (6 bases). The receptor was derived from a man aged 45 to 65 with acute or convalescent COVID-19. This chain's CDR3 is CASSMGGAALSGNTIYF. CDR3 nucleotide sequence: TGTGCCAGTAGTATGGGGGGGGCGGCCCTCTCTGGAAACACCATATATTTT.